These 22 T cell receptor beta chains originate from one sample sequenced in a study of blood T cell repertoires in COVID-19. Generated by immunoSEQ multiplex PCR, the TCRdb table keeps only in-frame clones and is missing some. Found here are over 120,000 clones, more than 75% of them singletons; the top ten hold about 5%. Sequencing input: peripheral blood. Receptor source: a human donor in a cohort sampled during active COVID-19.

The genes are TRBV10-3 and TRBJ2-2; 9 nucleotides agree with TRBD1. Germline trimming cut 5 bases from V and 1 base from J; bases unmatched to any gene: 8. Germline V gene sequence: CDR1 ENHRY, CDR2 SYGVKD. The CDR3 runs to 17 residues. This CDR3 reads CAISRGGTGQNTGELFF. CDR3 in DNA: TGTGCCATCAGTAGAGGAGGGACAGGGCAGAACACCGGGGAGCTGTTTTTT.

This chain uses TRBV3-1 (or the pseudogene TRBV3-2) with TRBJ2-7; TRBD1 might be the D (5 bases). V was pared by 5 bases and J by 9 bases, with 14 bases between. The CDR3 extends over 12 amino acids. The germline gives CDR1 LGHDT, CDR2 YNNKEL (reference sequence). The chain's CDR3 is CASSGSGLAQYF. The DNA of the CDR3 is TGTGCCAGCAGCGGTTCAGGGTTGGCGCAGTACTTC.

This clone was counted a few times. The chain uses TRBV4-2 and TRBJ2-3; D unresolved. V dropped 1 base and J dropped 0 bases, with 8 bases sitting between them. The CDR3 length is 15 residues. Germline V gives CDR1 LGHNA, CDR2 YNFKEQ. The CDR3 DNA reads TGTGCCAGCAGCCAAGCCCAGTCTAGCACAGATACGCAGTATTTT. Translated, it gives CASSQAQSSTDTQYF.

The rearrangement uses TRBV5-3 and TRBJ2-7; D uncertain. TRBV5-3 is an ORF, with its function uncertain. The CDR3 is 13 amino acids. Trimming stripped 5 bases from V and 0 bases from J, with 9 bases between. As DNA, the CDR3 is TGTGCCAGAAGAAGCGTTCCCTCCTACGAGCAGTACTTC. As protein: CARRSVPSYEQYF.

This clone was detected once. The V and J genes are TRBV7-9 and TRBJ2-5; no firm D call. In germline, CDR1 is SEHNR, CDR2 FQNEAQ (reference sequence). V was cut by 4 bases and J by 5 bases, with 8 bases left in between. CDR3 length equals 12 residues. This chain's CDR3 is CASSSHGETQYF. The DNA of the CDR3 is TGTGCCAGCAGCTCCCACGGGGAGACCCAGTACTTC. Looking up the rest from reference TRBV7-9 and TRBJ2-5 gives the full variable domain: DTGVSQNPRHKITKRGQNVTFRCDPISEHNRLYWYRQTLGQGPEFLTYFQNEAQLEKSRLLSDRFSAERPKGSFSTLEIQRTEQGDSAMYLCASSSHGETQYFGPGTRLLVL.

The CDR3 loop reads CASSSRGGLLTGELFF. The CDR3, as DNA: TGTGCCAGCAGTTCCCGCGGGGGACTGTTGACCGGGGAGCTGTTTTTT. The V call is TRBV28, the J call TRBJ2-2; 7 positions match TRBD2. Trimming at V came to 4 bases and at J to 5 bases, leaving 10 bases not matched to a gene. The CDR3 is made up of 16 amino acids. In germline, CDR1 is MDHEN, CDR2 SYDVKM.

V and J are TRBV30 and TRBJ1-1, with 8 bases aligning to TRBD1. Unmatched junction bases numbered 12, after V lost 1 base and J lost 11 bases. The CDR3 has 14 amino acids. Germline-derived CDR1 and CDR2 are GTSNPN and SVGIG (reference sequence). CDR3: CAWSADRAPPEAFF. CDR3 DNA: TGTGCCTGGAGTGCGGACAGGGCGCCACCGGAGGCTTTCTTT.

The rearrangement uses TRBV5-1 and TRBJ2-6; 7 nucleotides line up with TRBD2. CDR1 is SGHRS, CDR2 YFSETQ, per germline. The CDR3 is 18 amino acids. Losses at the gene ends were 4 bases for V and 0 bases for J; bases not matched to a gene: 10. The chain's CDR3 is CASSPSAGDYSGANVLTF. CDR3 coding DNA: TGCGCCAGCAGCCCCTCCGCGGGAGACTACTCTGGGGCCAACGTCCTGACTTTC.

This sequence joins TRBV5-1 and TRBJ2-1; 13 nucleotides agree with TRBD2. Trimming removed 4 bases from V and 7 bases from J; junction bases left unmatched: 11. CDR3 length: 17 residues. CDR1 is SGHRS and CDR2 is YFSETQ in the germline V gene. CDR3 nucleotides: TGCGCCAGCAGCCTGGGGGCCGGGACTAGCGGGATGAATGAGCAGTTCTTC. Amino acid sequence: CASSLGAGTSGMNEQFF.

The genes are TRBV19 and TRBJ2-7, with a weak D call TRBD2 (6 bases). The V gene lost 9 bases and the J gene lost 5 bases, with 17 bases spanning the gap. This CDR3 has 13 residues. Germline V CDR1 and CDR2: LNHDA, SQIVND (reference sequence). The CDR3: CASAGRTLDEQYF. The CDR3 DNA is TGTGCCAGCGCGGGACGGACCCTAGACGAGCAGTACTTC.

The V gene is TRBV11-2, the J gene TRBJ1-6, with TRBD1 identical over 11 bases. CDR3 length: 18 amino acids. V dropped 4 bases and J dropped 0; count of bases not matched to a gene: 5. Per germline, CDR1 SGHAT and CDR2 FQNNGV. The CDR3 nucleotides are TGTGCCAGCAGCTCCCGGACAGGGGGCAGCTCCTATAATTCACCCCTCCACTTT. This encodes CASSSRTGGSSYNSPLHF.

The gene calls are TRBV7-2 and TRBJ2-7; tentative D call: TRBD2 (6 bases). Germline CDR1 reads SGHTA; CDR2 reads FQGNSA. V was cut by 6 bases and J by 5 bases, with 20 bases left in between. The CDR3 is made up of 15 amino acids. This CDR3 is CASSTAGGAGDEQYF. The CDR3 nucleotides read TGTGCCAGCAGTACAGCGGGTGGGGCTGGTGACGAGCAGTACTTC.

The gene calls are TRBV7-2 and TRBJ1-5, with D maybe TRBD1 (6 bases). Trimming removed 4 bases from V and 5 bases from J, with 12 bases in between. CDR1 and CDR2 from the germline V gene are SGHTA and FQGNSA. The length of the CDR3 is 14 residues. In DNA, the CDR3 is TGTGCCAGCAGCTCGACAGGTCCTGATCAGCCCCAGCATTTT. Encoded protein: CASSSTGPDQPQHF.

In DNA form, the CDR3 reads TGTGCCAGCAGTGAAGAATATTGGCCCCAGCATTTT. Residues: CASSEEYWPQHF. The chain joins TRBV6-1 to TRBJ1-5; D remains ambiguous. Germline CDR1 is MNHNS and CDR2 is SASEGT. The length of the CDR3 is 12 residues. Trimming shortened V by 1 base and J by 9 bases, and 7 bases separated the two germline ends.

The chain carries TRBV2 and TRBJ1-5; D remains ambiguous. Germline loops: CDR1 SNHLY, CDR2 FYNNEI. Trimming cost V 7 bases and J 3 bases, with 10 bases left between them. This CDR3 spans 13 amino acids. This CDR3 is CASMGDANQPQHF. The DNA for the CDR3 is TGTGCCAGCATGGGCGATGCCAATCAGCCCCAGCATTTT. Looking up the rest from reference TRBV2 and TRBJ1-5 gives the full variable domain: EPEVTQTPSHQVTQMGQEVILRCVPISNHLYFYWYRQILGQKVEFLVSFYNNEISEKSEIFDDQFSVERPDGSNFTLKIRSTKLEDSAMYFCASMGDANQPQHFGDGTRLSIL.

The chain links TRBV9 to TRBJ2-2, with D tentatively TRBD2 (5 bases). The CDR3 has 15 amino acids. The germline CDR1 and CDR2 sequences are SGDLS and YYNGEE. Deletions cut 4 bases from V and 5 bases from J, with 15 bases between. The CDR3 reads CASSPSLGGTGELFF. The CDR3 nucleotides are TGTGCCAGCAGCCCTTCCCTAGGAGGTACCGGGGAGCTGTTTTTT.

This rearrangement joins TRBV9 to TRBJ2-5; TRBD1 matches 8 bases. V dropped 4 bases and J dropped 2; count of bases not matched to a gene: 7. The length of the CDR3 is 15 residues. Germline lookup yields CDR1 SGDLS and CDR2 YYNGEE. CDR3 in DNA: TGTGCCAGCAGCCCCCGGGACAGGAGGCAAGAGACCCAGTACTTC. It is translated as CASSPRDRRQETQYF.

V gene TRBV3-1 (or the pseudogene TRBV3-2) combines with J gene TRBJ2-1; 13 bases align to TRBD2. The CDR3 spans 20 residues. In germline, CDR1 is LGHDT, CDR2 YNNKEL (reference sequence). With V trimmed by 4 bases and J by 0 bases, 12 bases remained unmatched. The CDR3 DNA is TGTGCCAGCAGCCCGAGGCCGGGACTAGCGGGGCCACTCTCCTACAATGAGCAGTTCTTC. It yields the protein CASSPRPGLAGPLSYNEQFF.

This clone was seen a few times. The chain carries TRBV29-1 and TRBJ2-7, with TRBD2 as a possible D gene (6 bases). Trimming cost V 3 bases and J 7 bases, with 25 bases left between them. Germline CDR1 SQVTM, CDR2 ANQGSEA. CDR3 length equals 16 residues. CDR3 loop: CSVERRGPIPCGEQYV. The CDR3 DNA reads TGCAGCGTTGAGAGGCGGGGACCCATTCCTTGCGGGGAGCAGTACGTC.

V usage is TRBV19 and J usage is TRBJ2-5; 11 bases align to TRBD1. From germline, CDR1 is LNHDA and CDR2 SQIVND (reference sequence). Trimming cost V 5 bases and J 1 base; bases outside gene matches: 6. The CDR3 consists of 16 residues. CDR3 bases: TGTGCCAGTAGTCCAAGGGACAGGGGGATCCAAGAGACCCAGTACTTC. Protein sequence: CASSPRDRGIQETQYF. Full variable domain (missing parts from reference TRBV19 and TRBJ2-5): DGGITQSPKYLFRKEGQNVTLSCEQNLNHDAMYWYRQDPGQGLRLIYYSQIVNDFQKGDIAEGYSVSREKKESFPLTVTSAQKNPTAFYLCASSPRDRGIQETQYFGPGTRLLVL.

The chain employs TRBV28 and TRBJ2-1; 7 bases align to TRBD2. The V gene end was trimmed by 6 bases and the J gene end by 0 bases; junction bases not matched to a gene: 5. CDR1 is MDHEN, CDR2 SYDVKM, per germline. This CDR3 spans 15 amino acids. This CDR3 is CASRTGGPSYNEQFF. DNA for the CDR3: TGTGCCAGCAGAACGGGGGGTCCCTCCTACAATGAGCAGTTCTTC.

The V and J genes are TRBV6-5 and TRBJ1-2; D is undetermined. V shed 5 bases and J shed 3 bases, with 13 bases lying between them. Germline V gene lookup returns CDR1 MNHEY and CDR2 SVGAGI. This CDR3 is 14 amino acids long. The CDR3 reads CASSTQARYYGYTF. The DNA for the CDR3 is TGTGCCAGCAGTACCCAGGCCCGCTACTATGGCTACACCTTC.